This T cell receptor beta chain was obtained from a study of OX40 agonist ivuxolimab in advanced cancers. Study-wide background: At 0.01 to 10 mg/kg, ivuxolimab was administered intravenously to patients every 2 weeks. Study conclusions and caveats: Some patients who did not respond also had low normalized T-cell clonal expansion. The CD4+ and CD8+ T cells in the blood had expanded clonally by week 6 at 0.1 to 3.0 mg/kg.

The method was immunoSEQ multiplex PCR; TCRdb's version includes in-frame clones alone and lacks a portion of them. The table lists more than 40,000 clones, roughly three quarters of them singletons. CDR1 is LNHDA, CDR2 SQIVND, per germline (reference sequence). V lost 4 bases and J lost 2, with 9 bases in between. CDR3 length: 13 amino acids. A note on this clone: Antigen specificity is unknown.

The V and J genes are TRBV19 and TRBJ2-7; D could derive from TRBD1 or TRBD2 (6 bases each). The sample here was CD4+ or CD8+ T cells sorted from blood, taken in a trial of the OX40 agonist ivuxolimab. This clonotype was sampled from an adult with an advanced solid tumor such as melanoma, head and neck, liver or kidney cancer. This CDR3 reads CASSNRGPYEQYF. The CDR3 DNA sequence: TGTGCCAGTAGTAATCGGGGGCCCTACGAGCAGTACTTC.